These 22 T cell receptor beta chains originate from one sample sequenced in a study of technical replicates of blood from several donors. Method: immunoSEQ multiplex PCR; TCRdb's copy keeps in-frame clones and lacks some. The repertoire holds fewer than 100,000 clones, with 97% as singletons. The specimen was T cells isolated from PBMCs. The receptor source for this set is a human donor in good health.

The chain combines TRBV7-7 with TRBJ2-5; D is perhaps TRBD2 (5 bases). V lost 5 bases to trimming and J lost 5 bases, with 18 bases between them. Germline CDR1 is SSHAT and CDR2 is FNYEAQ (reference sequence). This CDR3 has 15 amino acids. CDR3 in DNA: TGTGCCAGCAGCCCGGGGTCGGCGGCCGGGGAGACCCAGTACTTC. Amino acid sequence: CASSPGSAAGETQYF.

The genes are TRBV29-1 and TRBJ2-1; D is perhaps TRBD2 (6 bases). Trimming took 2 bases from V and 2 from J, leaving 7 bases between them. Germline-derived CDR1 and CDR2 are SQVTM and ANQGSEA. The CDR3 consists of 13 residues. CDR3 protein: CSVERGTYNEQFF. For the CDR3, the DNA is TGCAGCGTTGAACGGGGGACCTACAATGAGCAGTTCTTC.

The chain has TRBV9 and TRBJ2-1, with D possibly matching TRBD2 (6 bases). This CDR3 contains 14 residues. Germline V gene sequence: CDR1 SGDLS, CDR2 YYNGEE. V lost 0 bases to trimming and J lost 3 bases, with 7 bases between them. As DNA, the CDR3 is TGTGCCAGCAGCGTAGCGGAGGGCTACAATGAGCAGTTCTTC. It is translated as CASSVAEGYNEQFF.

The rearrangement links TRBV7-6 to TRBJ1-6; D not certain. CDR1 and CDR2 (germline): SGHVS, FNYEAQ. The CDR3 is made up of 13 amino acids. V was trimmed by 2 bases and J by 12 bases, leaving 11 bases between them. CDR3 DNA: TGTGCCAGCAGCTTATTTCCCTCGGGACCCCTCCACTTT. This encodes CASSLFPSGPLHF.

CDR3 in DNA: TGTGCCACCAGCAGAGAGATCGGGGGGGCCCAAGAGCAGTTCTTC. It yields the protein CATSREIGGAQEQFF. This sequence joins TRBV15 and TRBJ2-1; TRBD2 agrees at 8 bases. The J segment lost 10 bases and the V segment lost 0 bases, leaving 8 bases of the junction unmatched. The CDR3 extends over 15 amino acids. Germline V gene data show CDR1 as LNHNV and CDR2 as YYDKDF (reference sequence).

This sequence joins TRBV7-9 and TRBJ2-2; no firm D call. CDR3 size: 14 residues. The V end lost 2 bases, the J end lost 1 base, and 5 bases lay between the germline ends. From germline, CDR1 is SEHNR and CDR2 FQNEAQ (reference sequence). The CDR3 region has the DNA TGTGCCAGCAGCTTAATCCTGAACACCGGGGAGCTGTTTTTT. This translates into CASSLILNTGELFF. Supplemented by reference TRBV7-9 and TRBJ2-2, the full variable domain reads DTGVSQNPRHKITKRGQNVTFRCDPISEHNRLYWYRQTLGQGPEFLTYFQNEAQLEKSRLLSDRFSAERPKGSFSTLEIQRTEQGDSAMYLCASSLILNTGELFFGEGSRLTVL.

V and J are TRBV5-1 and TRBJ2-7; a possible D gene is TRBD2 (7 bases). Looked up from germline, CDR1 is SGHRS and CDR2 is YFSETQ. Trimming cost V 9 bases and J 0 bases, with 19 bases left between them. This CDR3 comprises 15 residues. CDR3 DNA sequence: TGCGCCACCTCTTGGGGGGGGGCCCGCTCCTACGAGCAGTACTTC. Translating gives CATSWGGARSYEQYF.

This chain uses TRBV7-8 with TRBJ1-2; 10 nucleotides match TRBD1. V dropped 4 bases and J dropped 4; count of bases not matched to a gene: 12. CDR3 length equals 17 residues. CDR1 and CDR2 (germline): SGHVS, FQNEAQ. CDR3 coding DNA: TGTGCCAGCAGCTCTGGATTCCGACAGGGGGCATTCTATGGCTACACCTTC. It yields the protein CASSSGFRQGAFYGYTF.

The chain uses TRBV29-1 and TRBJ2-7, with unresolved D. The CDR3 length is 13 residues. Trimming cost V 1 base and J 4 bases, with 11 bases left between them. The germline V gene encodes CDR1 SQVTM and CDR2 ANQGSEA. Written as DNA, the CDR3 is TGCAGCGTTGAAGGGCAGTCATCTTACGAGCAGTACTTC. Translating gives CSVEGQSSYEQYF.

V gene TRBV5-4 combines with J gene TRBJ1-2; possible D gene TRBD1, 6 bases. Germline CDR1 is SGHNT and CDR2 is YYREEE (reference sequence). The CDR3 sequence is 13 residues long. The V gene lost 3 bases and the J gene lost 5 bases, with 11 bases spanning the gap. The CDR3: CASSSTRGYGYTF. The CDR3 region has the DNA TGTGCCAGCAGCTCCACAAGGGGGTATGGCTACACCTTC.

This chain joins TRBV6-1 and TRBJ2-3, with unresolved D. The germline V and J ends were trimmed by 7 bases and 2 bases, with 13 bases remaining between them. The CDR3 spans 14 residues. CDR1 is MNHNS and CDR2 is SASEGT in the germline V gene. CDR3 amino acids: CASIGARITDTQYF. The CDR3 DNA reads TGTGCCAGCATTGGCGCCAGGATCACAGATACGCAGTATTTT.

Here the CDR3 reads CASSGGQETQYF. Written as DNA, the CDR3 is TGCGCCAGCAGCGGCGGCCAAGAGACCCAGTACTTC. The chain couples TRBV4-1 to TRBJ2-5; D uncertain. The CDR3 extends over 12 amino acids. V was cut by 5 bases and J by 1 base, with 5 bases left in between. The V gene's germline CDR1 is MGHRA and CDR2 YSYEKL.

The V and J genes are TRBV7-8 and TRBJ2-1; weak D call: TRBD1 (6 bases). The V gene lost 5 bases and the J gene lost 0 bases, with 11 bases spanning the gap. This CDR3 has 15 amino acids. Germline CDR1 is SGHVS and CDR2 is FQNEAQ. The CDR3 loop reads CASSPGTNSYNEQFF. The CDR3 bases are TGTGCCAGCAGCCCAGGGACAAACTCCTACAATGAGCAGTTCTTC. Complete variable domain (other parts from reference TRBV7-8 and TRBJ2-1): GAGVSQSPRYKVAKRGQDVALRCDPISGHVSLFWYQQALGQGPEFLTYFQNEAQLDKSGLPSDRFFAERPEGSVSTLKIQRTQQEDSAVYLCASSPGTNSYNEQFFGPGTRLTVL.

The sample holds one count of this clone. This sequence joins TRBV7-2 and TRBJ2-2, with D perhaps TRBD2 (5 bases). The CDR3 totals 17 residues. V was trimmed by 4 bases and J by 4 bases, leaving 19 bases between them. Germline-derived CDR1 and CDR2 are SGHTA and FQGNSA. The CDR3 DNA sequence: TGTGCCAGCAGCTGGGTGCGGGTGGCTTATAGCACCGGGGAGCTGTTTTTT. This sequence encodes CASSWVRVAYSTGELFF.

The chain is built from TRBV7-2 and TRBJ2-3, with 7 bases lining up with TRBD1. J gave up 3 bases and V 3 bases, and 9 bases lay outside the gene matches. This CDR3 is 16 amino acids long. Germline CDR1 reads SGHTA; CDR2 reads FQGNSA. The CDR3 nucleotides are TGTGCCAGCAGCTTCATCGACAGGGAACGGACAGATACGCAGTATTTT. Amino acid sequence: CASSFIDRERTDTQYF.

V gene TRBV7-3 combines with J gene TRBJ2-7; D not certain. The germline V gene has CDR1 SGHTA and CDR2 FQGTGA. Trimming stripped 0 bases from V and 3 bases from J, with 12 bases between. The CDR3 is 15 residues long. CDR3 protein: CASSLTGAGIYEQYF. The CDR3 nucleotides are TGTGCCAGCAGCTTAACCGGTGCTGGTATCTACGAGCAGTACTTC.

This sequence joins TRBV15 and TRBJ1-5, with D possibly matching TRBD1 (6 bases). Trimming left V 4 bases short and J 5 bases short, with 15 bases between. The CDR3 covers 15 residues. Germline V gives CDR1 LNHNV, CDR2 YYDKDF (reference sequence). As DNA, the CDR3 is TGTGCCACCAGCAAAGAGCCGGACAGCTATCAGCCCCAGCATTTT. This translates into CATSKEPDSYQPQHF.

The chain uses TRBV5-6 and TRBJ2-5, with 11 bases fitting TRBD2. The CDR3 runs to 15 residues. Germline-derived CDR1 and CDR2 are SGHDT and YYEEEE. V lost 3 bases and J lost 5; bases outside the gene matches: 6. CDR3 coding DNA: TGTGCCAGCAGCTCCGTCCTAGCGGGGGGTGAGACCCAGTACTTC. Its protein product is CASSSVLAGGETQYF.

The rearrangement joins TRBV11-3 to TRBJ2-2, with a tentative D call TRBD2 (5 bases). Germline lookup yields CDR1 SGHNT and CDR2 YENEEA. V lost 5 bases and J lost 6, with 10 bases in between. This CDR3 has 13 residues. The CDR3 here is CASSKRGAGELFF. CDR3 nucleotide sequence: TGTGCCAGCAGCAAACGGGGAGCCGGGGAGCTGTTTTTT.

This chain uses TRBV11-2 with TRBJ2-2; 11 bases align to TRBD2. After removal of 4 bases from V and 3 bases from J, the junction contained 7 bases not matched to a gene. Germline lookup yields CDR1 SGHAT and CDR2 FQNNGV. The length of the CDR3 is 17 residues. The CDR3 coding sequence is TGTGCCAGCAGCTCCTTACTAGCGGGAGAGTACACCGGGGAGCTGTTTTTT. It specifies CASSSLLAGEYTGELFF. Variable domain in full (rest from reference TRBV11-2 and TRBJ2-2): EAGVAQSPRYKIIEKRQSVAFWCNPISGHATLYWYQQILGQGPKLLIQFQNNGVVDDSQLPKDRFSAERLKGVDSTLKIQPAKLEDSAVYLCASSSLLAGEYTGELFFGEGSRLTVL.

This chain joins TRBV6-6 and TRBJ2-1, with TRBD1 matching over 9 bases. The CDR3 loop spans 15 amino acids. Trimming removed 10 bases from V and 2 bases from J; junction bases left unmatched: 9. Germline CDR1 reads MNHNY; CDR2 reads SVGAGI (reference sequence). This CDR3 is CAISSRDRAYNEQFF. For the CDR3, the DNA is TGTGCCATTTCTTCCCGGGACAGGGCCTACAATGAGCAGTTCTTC.

As DNA, the CDR3 is TGCGCCAGCAGCTTCCCGGGACAATCTCTTGAGCAGTACTTC. Translated, it gives CASSFPGQSLEQYF. This rearrangement joins TRBV4-1 to TRBJ2-7; D is possibly TRBD1 (6 bases). CDR1 MGHRA and CDR2 YSYEKL come from the germline V gene. The CDR3 has 14 residues. Deletions cut 5 bases from V and 7 bases from J, with 18 bases between.